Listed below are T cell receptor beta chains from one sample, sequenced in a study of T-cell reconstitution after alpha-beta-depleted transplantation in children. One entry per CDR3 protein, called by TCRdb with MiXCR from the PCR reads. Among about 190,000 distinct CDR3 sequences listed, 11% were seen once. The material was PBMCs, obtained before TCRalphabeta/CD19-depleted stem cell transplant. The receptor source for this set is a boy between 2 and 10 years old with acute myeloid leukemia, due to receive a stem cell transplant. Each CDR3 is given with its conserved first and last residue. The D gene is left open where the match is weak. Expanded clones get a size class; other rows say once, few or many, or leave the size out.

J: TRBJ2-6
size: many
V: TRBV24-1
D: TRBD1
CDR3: CATSVGTGPLSGANVLTF
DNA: TGTGCCACCAGTGTCGGGACAGGGCCCTTATCTGGGGCCAACGTCCTGACTTTC

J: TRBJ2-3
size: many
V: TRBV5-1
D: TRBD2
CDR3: CASSFSAGGGHGTQYF
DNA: TGCGCCAGCAGCTTTTCTGCGGGGGGAGGCCATGGTACGCAGTATTTT

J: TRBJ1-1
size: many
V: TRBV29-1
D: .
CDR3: CSVESGEAFF
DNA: TGCAGCGTTGAAAGTGGTGAAGCTTTCTTT

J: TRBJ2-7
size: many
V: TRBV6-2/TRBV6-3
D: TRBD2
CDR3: CASRLRAGGSTYEQYF
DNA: TGTGCCAGCCGATTACGAGCGGGAGGTAGCACCTACGAGCAGTACTTC

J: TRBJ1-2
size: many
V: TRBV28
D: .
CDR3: CASSLWGIPTLYGYTF
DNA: TGTGCCAGCAGTTTATGGGGGATCCCGACGCTATATGGCTACACCTTC

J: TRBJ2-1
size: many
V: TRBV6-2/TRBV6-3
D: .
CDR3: CASSYSPATIDNEQFF
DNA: TGTGCCAGCAGTTACTCCCCAGCAACTATCGACAATGAGCAGTTCTTC

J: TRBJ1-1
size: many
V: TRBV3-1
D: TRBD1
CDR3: CASSQEGTGNTEAFF
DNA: TGTGCCAGCAGCCAAGAGGGGACAGGGAACACTGAAGCTTTCTTT

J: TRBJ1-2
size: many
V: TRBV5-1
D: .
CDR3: CASSLHPEYYGYTF
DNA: TGCGCCAGCAGCTTGCACCCGGAATACTATGGCTACACCTTC

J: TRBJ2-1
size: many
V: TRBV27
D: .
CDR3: CASSEVTGELIHNEQFF
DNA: TGTGCCAGCAGTGAAGTTACGGGGGAGCTTATTCACAATGAGCAGTTCTTC

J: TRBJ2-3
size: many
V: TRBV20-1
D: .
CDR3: CSARPRTDTQYF
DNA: TGCAGTGCCCGGCCTCGCACAGATACGCAGTATTTT

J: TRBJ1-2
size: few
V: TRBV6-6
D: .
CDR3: CASSYSNMDGYTF
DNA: TGTGCCAGCAGTTACTCGAACATGGATGGCTACACCTTC

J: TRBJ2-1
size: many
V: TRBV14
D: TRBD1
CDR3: CASSQSTGSEQFF
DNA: TGTGCCAGCAGCCAGTCGACAGGGAGTGAGCAGTTCTTC

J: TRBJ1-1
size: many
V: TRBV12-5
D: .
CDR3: CASGLSGTEAFF
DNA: TGTGCTAGTGGTTTGAGCGGGACTGAAGCTTTCTTT

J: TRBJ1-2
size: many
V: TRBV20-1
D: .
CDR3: CSASPGDGYTF
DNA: TGCAGTGCGTCCCCCGGGGATGGCTACACCTTC

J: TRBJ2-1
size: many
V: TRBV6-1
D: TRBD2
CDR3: CASSQIAGGVNEQFF
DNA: TGTGCCAGCAGCCAGATAGCGGGGGGGGTCAATGAGCAGTTCTTC

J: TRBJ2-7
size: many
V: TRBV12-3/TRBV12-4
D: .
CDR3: CASSDSTYEQYF
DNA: TGTGCCAGCAGTGACTCTACCTACGAGCAGTACTTC

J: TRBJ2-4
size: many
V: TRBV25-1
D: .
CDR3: CASSDDSLPLTDLAKNIQYF
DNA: TGTGCCAGCAGTGACGACTCCTTACCTTTAACAGATCTAGCCAAAAACATTCAGTACTTC

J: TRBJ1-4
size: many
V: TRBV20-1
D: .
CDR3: CSASRGLGANEKLFF
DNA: TGCAGTGCTAGTCGGGGACTTGGGGCTAATGAAAAACTGTTTTTT

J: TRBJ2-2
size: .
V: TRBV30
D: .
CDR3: CAWKRGPGSGELFF
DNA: TGTGCCTGGAAGAGAGGACCGGGGAGCGGGGAGCTGTTTTTT

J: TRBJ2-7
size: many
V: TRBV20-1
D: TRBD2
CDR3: CSLGGTKGYEQYF
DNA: TGCAGCCTAGGTGGGACTAAGGGCTACGAGCAGTACTTC

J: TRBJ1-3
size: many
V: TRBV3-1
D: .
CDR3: CASSQRGTGNTIYF
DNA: TGTGCCAGCAGCCAAAGGGGGACTGGAAACACCATATATTTT

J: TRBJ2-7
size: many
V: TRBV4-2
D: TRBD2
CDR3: CASSQDLTSGKYEQYF
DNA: TGTGCCAGCAGCCAAGATCTGACTAGCGGGAAATACGAGCAGTACTTC

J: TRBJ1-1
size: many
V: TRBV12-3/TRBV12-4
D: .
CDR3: CASSLFIGSNTEAFF
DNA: TGTGCCAGCAGTTTATTTATTGGATCGAACACTGAAGCTTTCTTT

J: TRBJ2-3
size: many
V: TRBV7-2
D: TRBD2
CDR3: CASGRDYTDTQYF
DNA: TGTGCCAGCGGCCGGGACTACACAGATACGCAGTATTTT

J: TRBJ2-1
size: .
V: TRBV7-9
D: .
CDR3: CASSLRDGRWDEQFF
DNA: TGTGCCAGCAGCCTTCGGGACGGACGGTGGGATGAGCAGTTCTTC

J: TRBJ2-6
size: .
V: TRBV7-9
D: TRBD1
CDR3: CASSTRGQGSGANVLTF
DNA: TGTGCCAGCAGCACACGTGGACAGGGAAGTGGGGCCAACGTCCTGACTTTC

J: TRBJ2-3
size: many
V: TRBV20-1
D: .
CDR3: CSARDVLSTDTQYF
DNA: TGCAGTGCTAGAGACGTTCTTAGCACAGATACGCAGTATTTT

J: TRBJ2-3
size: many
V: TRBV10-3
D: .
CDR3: CAISDRTDTQYF
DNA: TGTGCCATCAGTGACCGGACAGATACGCAGTATTTT

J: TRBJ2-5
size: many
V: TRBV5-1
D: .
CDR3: CASSLSLLMGETQYF
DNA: TGCGCCAGCAGCTTGTCCCTTCTCATGGGGGAGACCCAGTACTTC

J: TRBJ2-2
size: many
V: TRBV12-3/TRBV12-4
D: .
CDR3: CASSSYSNTGELFF
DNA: TGTGCCAGCAGTTCGTATTCGAACACCGGGGAGCTGTTTTTT

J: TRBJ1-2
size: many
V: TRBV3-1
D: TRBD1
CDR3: CASSLTGTARGYTF
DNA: TGTGCCAGCAGCCTTACCGGGACAGCGCGGGGCTACACCTTC

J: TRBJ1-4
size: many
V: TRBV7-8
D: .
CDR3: CASSLGRFNEKLFF
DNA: TGTGCCAGCAGCTTGGGACGGTTTAATGAAAAACTGTTTTTT

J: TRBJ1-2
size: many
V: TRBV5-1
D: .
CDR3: CASRTSGVWGYTF
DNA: TGCGCCAGTAGAACGTCAGGGGTCTGGGGCTACACCTTC

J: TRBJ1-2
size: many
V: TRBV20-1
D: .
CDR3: CSASQAGYTF
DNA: TGCAGTGCTTCCCAAGCTGGCTACACCTTC

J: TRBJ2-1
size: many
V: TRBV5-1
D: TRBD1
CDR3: CASSPDRDEQFF
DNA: TGCGCCAGCAGCCCAGACAGGGATGAGCAGTTCTTC

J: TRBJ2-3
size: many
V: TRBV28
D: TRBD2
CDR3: CASSSLVVAGGTDTQYF
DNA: TGTGCCAGCAGTTCCCTAGTCGTAGCGGGAGGTACAGATACGCAGTATTTT

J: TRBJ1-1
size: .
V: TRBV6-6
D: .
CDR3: CASSYGTGTEAFF
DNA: TGTGCCAGCAGTTACGGGACGGGAACTGAAGCTTTCTTT

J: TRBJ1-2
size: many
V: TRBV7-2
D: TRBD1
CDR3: CASSLTGQAYGYTF
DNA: TGTGCCAGCAGCTTAACCGGACAGGCCTATGGCTACACCTTC

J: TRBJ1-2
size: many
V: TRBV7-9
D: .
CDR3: CASSLSGVDYGYTF
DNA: TGTGCCAGCAGCTTGTCAGGGGTCGACTATGGCTACACCTTC

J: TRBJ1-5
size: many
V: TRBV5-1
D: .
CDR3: CASSLAGASNQPQHF
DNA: TGCGCCAGCAGCTTGGCTGGGGCCAGCAATCAGCCCCAGCATTTT

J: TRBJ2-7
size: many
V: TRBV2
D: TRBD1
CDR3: CASTSGTGNYEQYF
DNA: TGTGCCAGCACATCCGGGACAGGGAACTACGAGCAGTACTTC

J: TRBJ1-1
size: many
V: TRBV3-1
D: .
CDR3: CASSQLRTEAFF
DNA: TGTGCCAGCAGCCAGCTCCGTACTGAAGCTTTCTTT

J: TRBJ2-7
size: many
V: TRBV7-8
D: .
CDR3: CASSFHGSSYEQYF
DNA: TGTGCCAGCAGCTTCCACGGGAGCTCCTACGAGCAGTACTTC

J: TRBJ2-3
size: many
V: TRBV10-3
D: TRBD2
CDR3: CAIRVGLDRTDTQYF
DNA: TGTGCCATCAGGGTTGGACTAGACCGCACAGATACGCAGTATTTT

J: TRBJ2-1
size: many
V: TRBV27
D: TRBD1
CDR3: CASSSSRTGGFDEQFF
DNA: TGTGCCAGCAGTTCCAGCCGGACAGGGGGCTTCGATGAGCAGTTCTTC

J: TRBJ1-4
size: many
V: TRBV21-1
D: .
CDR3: CASSKQGGEKLFF
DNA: TGTGCCAGCAGCAAGCAGGGAGGCGAAAAACTGTTTTTT

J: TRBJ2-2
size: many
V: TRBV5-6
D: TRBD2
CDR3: CASSRGLAENTGELFF
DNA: TGTGCCAGCAGCCGGGGACTAGCGGAGAACACCGGGGAGCTGTTTTTT

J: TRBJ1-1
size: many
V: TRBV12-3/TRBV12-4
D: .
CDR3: CASSLGQVNTEAFF
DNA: TGTGCCAGCAGTTTAGGACAAGTGAACACTGAAGCTTTCTTT

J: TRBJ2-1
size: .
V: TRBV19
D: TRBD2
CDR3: CASSNGLAGVNNEQFF
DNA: TGTGCCAGTAGTAATGGACTAGCGGGAGTAAACAATGAGCAGTTCTTC

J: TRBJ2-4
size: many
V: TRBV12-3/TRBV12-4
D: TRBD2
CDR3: CASRPSGRGNIQYF
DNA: TGTGCCAGCAGACCCTCGGGGAGGGGAAACATTCAGTACTTC

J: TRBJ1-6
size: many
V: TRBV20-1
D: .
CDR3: CSARTGQFSPLHF
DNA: TGCAGTGCTAGAACCGGACAGTTTTCACCCCTCCACTTT

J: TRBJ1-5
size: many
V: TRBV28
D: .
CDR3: CASSSRGGGGNQPQHF
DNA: TGTGCCAGCAGTTCTAGGGGAGGGGGGGGCAATCAGCCCCAGCATTTT

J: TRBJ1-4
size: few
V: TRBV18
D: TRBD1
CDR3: CASSQTGGNDEKLFF
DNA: TGTGCCAGCTCACAAACAGGGGGCAACGATGAAAAACTGTTTTTT

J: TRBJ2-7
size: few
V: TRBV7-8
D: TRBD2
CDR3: CASSLGSGGPYEQYF
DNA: TGTGCCAGCAGCTTAGGGTCGGGAGGGCCATACGAGCAGTACTTC

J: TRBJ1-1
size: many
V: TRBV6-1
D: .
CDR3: CASSGTGTLNTEAFF
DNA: TGTGCCAGCAGTGGAACCGGGACATTGAACACTGAAGCTTTCTTT

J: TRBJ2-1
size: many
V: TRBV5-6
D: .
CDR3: CASSLSGRGYNEQFF
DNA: TGTGCCAGCAGCTTATCCGGGAGAGGCTACAATGAGCAGTTCTTC